This T cell receptor beta chain was identified in a study of cytomegalovirus exposure and HLA in healthy donors. Primers for the PCR totalled 60 Vbeta and 13 Jbeta. Produced via immunoSEQ multiplex PCR; TCRdb's table is partial and in-frame only. The sample has about 150,000 clones; 66% are singletons. Study observations and caveats: Looking again later, the authors saw that most CMV-associated TCR beta chains seemed HLA-restricted. The authors later linked a missense DCLRE1C variant to TCR beta V- and J-gene trimming.

The CDR3 runs 15 residues. Germline V CDR1 and CDR2: SGDLS, YYNGEE. Trimming took 0 bases from V and 5 from J; bases not matched to a gene: 1. Concerning this clone itself: Its target is unknown.

The source is a human donor in good health. The V and J genes are TRBV9 and TRBJ2-2; 10 nucleotides align to TRBD2. The sequenced sample consisted of PBMCs. CDR3 region: CASSVASGRTGELFF. CDR3 bases: TGTGCCAGCAGCGTAGCTAGCGGGAGAACCGGGGAGCTGTTTTTT.